The next 18 T cell receptor beta chains were all read from a single sample in a study of identifying expanded T cells in peripheral blood. Profiling relied on immunoSEQ multiplex PCR, and the TCRdb table lists in-frame clones only, not all of them. The sample yields about 110,000 clones, approximately 90% seen once. The sequencing sample was made of blood. These receptors originate from a person between 18 and 69 years old in good health.

This clone showed up just once. This chain uses TRBV28 with TRBJ1-3; maybe TRBD1 (6 bases). The CDR3 is made up of 15 amino acids. The V gene lost 2 bases and the J gene lost 4 bases, with 12 bases spanning the gap. The germline CDR1 and CDR2 sequences are MDHEN and SYDVKM. CDR3 coding DNA: TGTGCCAGCAGTTTACCTACAGGGCTGGGAAACACCATATATTTT. Translating gives CASSLPTGLGNTIYF.

J is TRBJ1-5 and V is TRBV18; TRBD1 agrees at 8 bases. The CDR3 totals 14 residues. The germline V gene has CDR1 KGHSH and CDR2 LQKENI. The junction had 5 bases not matched to a gene; V was cut back by 6 bases and J by 4 bases. The CDR3, as DNA: TGTGCCAGCTCTACAGGGGGTGTAAATCAGCCCCAGCATTTT. It translates to CASSTGGVNQPQHF.

The chain is built from TRBV5-1 and TRBJ2-7, with 8 bases identical to TRBD1. This CDR3 region has 14 residues. The germline CDR1 and CDR2 sequences are SGHRS and YFSETQ. The ends lost 0 bases at V and 7 bases at J; junction bases unmatched: 6. CDR3 bases: TGCGCCAGCAGCTTGGGTTCAGGGGGCAAGGAGCAGTACTTC. This sequence encodes CASSLGSGGKEQYF. Full variable domain (remainder filled in from reference TRBV5-1 and TRBJ2-7): KAGVTQTPRYLIKTRGQQVTLSCSPISGHRSVSWYQQTPGQGLQFLFEYFSETQRNKGNFPGRFSGRQFSNSRSEMNVSTLELGDSALYLCASSLGSGGKEQYFGPGTRLTVT.

The chain recombines TRBV5-1 with TRBJ2-7; 7 nucleotides agree with TRBD1. This CDR3 spans 15 amino acids. Germline CDR1 is SGHRS and CDR2 is YFSETQ. With 4 bases clipped from V and 5 bases from J, the junction kept 12 bases outside the gene matches. CDR3 in amino acids: CASSEAARGFDEQYF. CDR3 nucleotide sequence: TGCGCCAGCAGCGAGGCCGCCAGGGGGTTCGACGAGCAGTACTTC.

The rearrangement uses TRBV19 and TRBJ2-5; possible D gene TRBD1, 6 bases. Germline CDR1 reads LNHDA; CDR2 reads SQIVND (reference sequence). This CDR3 is built from 14 residues. Between the trimmed V and J ends, which lost 1 base and 5 bases, there was a span of 11 bases. CDR3 amino acids: CASSIGGGRETQYF. In DNA, the CDR3 is TGTGCCAGTAGTATAGGTGGGGGCCGGGAGACCCAGTACTTC.

V is TRBV6-5 and J is TRBJ1-2, with D unclear. Trimming removed 2 bases from V and 8 bases from J, with 18 bases in between. Per germline, CDR1 MNHEY and CDR2 SVGAGI. This CDR3 has 15 residues. CDR3 sequence reads: CASSYRLEGTGGYTF. For the CDR3, the DNA is TGTGCCAGCAGTTACCGGTTAGAGGGAACGGGAGGCTACACCTTC.

This clone came up once. V gene TRBV11-2 combines with J gene TRBJ2-5; 9 nucleotides agree with TRBD1. This CDR3 is 14 amino acids long. The germline gives CDR1 SGHAT, CDR2 FQNNGV. The trim removed 5 bases at V and 1 base at J, leaving 2 bases unmatched. For the CDR3, the DNA is TGTGCCAGCAGCCTGGGACAGGGCCAAGAGACCCAGTACTTC. Its protein is CASSLGQGQETQYF.

The V and J genes are TRBV5-1 and TRBJ1-1; D not resolved. The V end lost 1 base, the J end lost 0 bases, and 19 bases lay between the germline ends. Germline lookup yields CDR1 SGHRS and CDR2 YFSETQ. The CDR3 is made up of 18 amino acids. The CDR3 region is CASSLFFRQPGLNTEAFF. Here the CDR3 DNA reads TGCGCCAGCAGCTTGTTTTTCCGCCAACCGGGCCTGAACACTGAAGCTTTCTTT.

This clone was found a few times. The CDR3 sequence is CASSQARASNQPQHF. The DNA for the CDR3 is TGTGCCAGCTCCCAGGCAAGGGCGAGCAATCAGCCCCAGCATTTT. The V and J genes are TRBV18 and TRBJ1-5; no clear D. The V and J ends lost 6 bases and 1 base respectively, with 13 bases between them. Germline V CDR1 and CDR2: KGHSH, LQKENI. The CDR3 runs 15 residues. Complete variable domain (other parts from reference TRBV18 and TRBJ1-5): NAGVMQNPRHLVRRRGQEARLRCSPMKGHSHVYWYRQLPEEGLKFMVYLQKENIIDESGMPKERFSAEFPKEGPSILRIQQVVRGDSAAYFCASSQARASNQPQHFGDGTRLSIL.

The CDR3: CASASNTGVEQYF. As DNA, the CDR3 is TGTGCCAGCGCTTCCAATACAGGGGTCGAGCAGTACTTC. The chain has TRBV6-5 and TRBJ2-7; the match to TRBD1 covers 7 bases. With V trimmed by 8 bases and J by 6 bases, 10 bases remained unmatched. This CDR3 is built from 13 residues. Germline V gives CDR1 MNHEY, CDR2 SVGAGI.

The V call is TRBV7-2, the J call TRBJ2-1, with D tentatively TRBD1 (5 bases). V shed 1 base and J shed 10 bases, with 8 bases lying between them. The germline CDR1 and CDR2 sequences are SGHTA and FQGNSA. The CDR3 contains 12 residues. The CDR3 coding sequence is TGTGCCAGCAGCTTAGGAGCAGGGGAGCAGTTCTTC. Translated: CASSLGAGEQFF. Supplemented by reference TRBV7-2 and TRBJ2-1, the full variable domain reads GAGVSQSPSNKVTEKGKDVELRCDPISGHTALYWYRQSLGQGLEFLIYFQGNSAPDKSGLPSDRFSAERTGGSVSTLTIQRTQQEDSAVYLCASSLGAGEQFFGPGTRLTVL.

This chain connects TRBV7-9 to TRBJ2-7, with 7 bases lining up with TRBD1. The germline V gene encodes CDR1 SEHNR and CDR2 FQNEAQ (reference sequence). This CDR3 spans 14 amino acids. J was trimmed by 2 bases and V by 5 bases; bases with no gene match: 6. As DNA, the CDR3 is TGTGCCAGCAGCGTTACAGGGGTCACCTACGAGCAGTACTTC. Encoded protein: CASSVTGVTYEQYF.

The V gene is TRBV28, the J gene TRBJ1-2, with TRBD1 matching 9 bases. The ends lost 5 bases at V and 7 bases at J; junction bases unmatched: 14. Germline V gene sequence: CDR1 MDHEN, CDR2 SYDVKM. The CDR3 has 16 amino acids. Here the CDR3 reads CASSLDRGQGMIGYTF. Written as DNA, the CDR3 is TGTGCCAGCAGTCTAGATCGGGGACAGGGAATGATTGGCTACACCTTC.

V usage is TRBV4-1 and J usage is TRBJ1-2; 9 nucleotides match TRBD1. The CDR3 sequence is 14 residues long. CDR1 and CDR2 from the germline V gene are MGHRA and YSYEKL. The junction had 5 bases not matched to a gene; V was cut back by 5 bases and J by 4 bases. CDR3: CASSAQGASYGYTF. As DNA, the CDR3 is TGCGCCAGCAGCGCACAGGGGGCGAGCTATGGCTACACCTTC.

The V call is TRBV6-6, the J call TRBJ2-7, with D uncertain. The CDR3 extends over 12 amino acids. From germline, CDR1 is MNHNY and CDR2 SVGAGI (reference sequence). Trimming cost V 7 bases and J 5 bases, with 12 bases left between them. The CDR3 DNA reads as TGTGCCAGCAACTCCGTCAGCCACGAGCAGTACTTC. It is translated as CASNSVSHEQYF.

As DNA, the CDR3 is TGTGCCAGCAGCGAAAATATTAGCACAGATACGCAGTATTTT. Encoded protein: CASSENISTDTQYF. The rearrangement uses TRBV7-6 and TRBJ2-3; D gene ambiguous. CDR3 length: 14 amino acids. V was pared by 5 bases and J by 0 bases, with 9 bases between. CDR1 and CDR2 (germline): SGHVS, FNYEAQ.

This clone came up once. The chain links TRBV14 to TRBJ2-3, with TRBD2 matching 14 bases. Germline assignment: CDR1 SGHDN and CDR2 FVKESK. The CDR3 is made up of 20 amino acids. After removal of 0 bases from V and 2 bases from J, the junction contained 10 bases not matched to a gene. The CDR3 nucleotides are TGTGCCAGCAGCCAAGACCCCGCCGGGACTAGCGGGGGACTCACAGATACGCAGTATTTT. Its translation is CASSQDPAGTSGGLTDTQYF.

The chain combines TRBV4-3 with TRBJ2-5; no clear D gene. The CDR3 is 15 residues long. The germline V gene has CDR1 LGHNA and CDR2 YSLEER. V lost 1 base, J lost 4 bases, and 13 bases lay in between. The CDR3 sequence is CASSQAGDGTETQYF. The CDR3 coding sequence is TGCGCCAGCAGCCAAGCCGGAGACGGTACAGAGACCCAGTACTTC.